Presented here are 27 T cell receptor beta chains from one specimen sequenced in a study of immune cell composition in non-small cell lung cancer. Clones were sequenced by immunoSEQ multiplex PCR, and TCRdb holds only the in-frame ones, with some missing. The table lists around 3,100 clones, roughly 83% of them singletons. Source material: lung tumor tissue. The receptors were sampled from a human donor with non-small cell lung cancer.

This chain joins TRBV4-3 and TRBJ1-2, with 8 nucleotides matching TRBD1. This CDR3 spans 14 amino acids. Germline loops: CDR1 LGHNA, CDR2 YSLEER. Trimming cost V 0 bases and J 8 bases; bases outside gene matches: 5. CDR3 residues: CASSQDGQGAGYTF. The CDR3 nucleotides read TGCGCCAGCAGCCAAGATGGGCAGGGGGCGGGCTACACCTTC.

The chain couples TRBV30 to TRBJ2-6; D is possibly TRBD2 (5 bases). The CDR3 consists of 18 residues. Deletions cut 3 bases from V and 3 bases from J, with 21 bases between. In germline, CDR1 is GTSNPN, CDR2 SVGIG (reference sequence). For the CDR3, the DNA is TGTGCCTGGAGAGGAGGACGGATCCGTTTGGGTGGGGCCAACGTCCTGACTTTC. This gives the protein CAWRGGRIRLGGANVLTF.

V usage is TRBV7-6 and J usage is TRBJ1-3, with 7 bases that match TRBD1. Per the germline V gene, CDR1 is SGHVS and CDR2 is FNYEAQ. Losses at the gene ends were 1 base for V and 0 bases for J; bases not matched to a gene: 12. The CDR3 runs to 19 residues. CDR3 bases: TGTGCCAGCAGCTTAGTGAGGACAGGCAACAGGGACTCTGGAAACACCATATATTTT. Residues: CASSLVRTGNRDSGNTIYF.

This chain uses TRBV19 with TRBJ2-5; 9 bases align to TRBD2. The CDR3 contains 15 residues. After removal of 5 bases from V and 5 bases from J, the junction contained 9 bases not matched to a gene. CDR1 is LNHDA, CDR2 SQIVND, per germline (reference sequence). CDR3 sequence: CASSPRLAGWETQYF. The CDR3 DNA follows: TGTGCCAGTAGTCCCAGGCTAGCGGGATGGGAGACCCAGTACTTC.

This rearrangement joins TRBV9 to TRBJ2-1; 10 nucleotides match TRBD2. V was pared by 1 base and J by 7 bases, with 8 bases of the junction left unmatched. The CDR3 has 16 residues. Germline loops: CDR1 SGDLS, CDR2 YYNGEE. DNA of the CDR3: TGTGCCAGCAGCGTATCACTAGCGGGGATGGGGAATGAGCAGTTCTTC. Residues: CASSVSLAGMGNEQFF.

This clone was found once. DNA of the CDR3: TGTGCCAGCAGCTTAGCGGGGCGGGGTAATGAGCAGTTCTTC. Protein product: CASSLAGRGNEQFF. V is TRBV7-2 and J is TRBJ2-1, with a weak D call TRBD2 (6 bases). V was pared by 0 bases and J by 7 bases, with 10 bases between. The CDR3 spans 14 residues. In germline, CDR1 is SGHTA, CDR2 FQGNSA.

The CDR3 DNA reads as TGCGCCAGCAGTGAGGGGCTAGCGGGGGGTAAAAAATTCTTC. This sequence encodes CASSEGLAGGKKFF. This rearrangement joins TRBV10-1 to TRBJ2-1, with 11 bases matching TRBD2. This CDR3 is built from 14 residues. In germline, CDR1 is WNHNN, CDR2 SYGVQD (reference sequence). Losses at the gene ends were 2 bases for V and 16 bases for J; bases not matched to a gene: 10.

This chain connects TRBV5-1 to TRBJ2-7; TRBD1 matches 8 bases. Looked up from germline, CDR1 is SGHRS and CDR2 is YFSETQ. J gave up 1 base and V 0 bases, and 6 bases lay outside the gene matches. The CDR3 totals 16 residues. CDR3 nucleotide sequence: TGCGCCAGCAGCTTGGGAGGAGGACAGGGTTCCTACGAGCAGTACTTC. It yields the protein CASSLGGGQGSYEQYF.

V is TRBV9 and J is TRBJ2-4; D is unclear. V lost 0 bases and J lost 3, with 13 bases in between. The germline gives CDR1 SGDLS, CDR2 YYNGEE. CDR3 size: 16 residues. The CDR3 DNA sequence: TGTGCCAGCAGCGTAGGAGCTAGTCTAAACAAAAACATTCAGTACTTC. Residues: CASSVGASLNKNIQYF. The complete variable domain, with remaining parts taken from reference TRBV9 and TRBJ2-4, reads DSGVTQTPKHLITATGQRVTLRCSPRSGDLSVYWYQQSLDQGLQFLIQYYNGEERAKGNILERFSAQQFPDLHSELNLSSLELGDSALYFCASSVGASLNKNIQYFGAGTRLSVL.

This chain joins TRBV5-1 and TRBJ2-5; no clear D. V lost 4 bases to trimming and J lost 5 bases, with 15 bases between them. Germline CDR1 is SGHRS and CDR2 is YFSETQ. The CDR3 totals 14 residues. The CDR3 loop is CASSPTADLETQYF. Here the CDR3 DNA reads TGCGCCAGCAGCCCGACGGCGGATTTGGAGACCCAGTACTTC.

The chain uses TRBV6-6 and TRBJ2-2; weak D call: TRBD2 (7 bases). The CDR3 is 15 amino acids. With 6 bases removed from V and 1 base from J, the gap between germline ends came to 12 bases. Germline CDR1 MNHNY, CDR2 SVGAGI (reference sequence). This CDR3 reads CASSWGGGNTGELFF. DNA for the CDR3: TGTGCCAGCAGCTGGGGAGGGGGGAACACCGGGGAGCTGTTTTTT.

The rearrangement uses TRBV9 and TRBJ2-1; tentative D call: TRBD1 (6 bases). V was clipped by 4 bases and J by 4 bases, with 9 bases between them. The CDR3 sequence is 13 residues long. CDR1 is SGDLS and CDR2 is YYNGEE in the germline V gene. The DNA for the CDR3 is TGTGCCAGCAGCCTGGACAGTTACAATGAGCAGTTCTTC. It yields the protein CASSLDSYNEQFF.

This clone was observed a single time. This rearrangement joins TRBV11-3 to TRBJ2-3; 8 nucleotides agree with TRBD1. Per the germline V gene, CDR1 is SGHNT and CDR2 is YENEEA. The J segment lost 4 bases and the V segment lost 5 bases, leaving 14 bases of the junction unmatched. The CDR3 has 17 residues. This CDR3 is CASSPSGQALNADTQYF. The CDR3 DNA reads TGTGCCAGCAGCCCCTCGGGACAGGCCCTGAATGCAGATACGCAGTATTTT.

J is TRBJ2-6 and V is TRBV27, with D possibly being TRBD1 (5 bases). V gave up 5 bases and J gave up 2 bases, with 10 bases separating them. Germline loops: CDR1 MNHEY, CDR2 SMNVEV (reference sequence). This CDR3 contains 15 residues. CDR3 amino acids: CASSMQGAGANVLTF. The CDR3 DNA sequence: TGTGCCAGCAGTATGCAGGGTGCTGGGGCCAACGTCCTGACTTTC.

This chain uses TRBV18 with TRBJ2-4; possibly TRBD1 for D (5 bases). Germline V gene data show CDR1 as KGHSH and CDR2 as LQKENI. This CDR3 spans 14 amino acids. V lost 1 base to trimming and J lost 6 bases, with 10 bases between them. CDR3 in amino acids: CASSPQGLGNIQYF. As DNA, the CDR3 is TGTGCCAGCTCACCACAGGGGTTGGGAAACATTCAGTACTTC.

This sequence joins TRBV4-2 and TRBJ1-4; 7 nucleotides align to TRBD1. The CDR3 has 15 residues. The trim removed 1 base at V and 5 bases at J, leaving 4 bases unmatched. The germline V gene has CDR1 LGHNA and CDR2 YNFKEQ. CDR3 region: CASSQADRPNEKLFF. CDR3 nucleotides: TGTGCCAGCAGCCAAGCGGACAGGCCCAATGAAAAACTGTTTTTT.

This chain connects TRBV6-1 to TRBJ1-2; the D is unclear. The CDR3 sequence is 13 residues long. The germline CDR1 and CDR2 sequences are MNHNS and SASEGT. V lost 7 bases to trimming and J lost 6 bases, with 15 bases between them. CDR3 loop: CASTEDGRDGYTF. Here the CDR3 DNA reads TGTGCCAGCACCGAAGACGGGCGGGATGGCTACACCTTC.

The chain combines TRBV18 with TRBJ1-2; D unresolved. The CDR3 spans 12 residues. Germline V lookup: CDR1 KGHSH, CDR2 LQKENI. V dropped 4 bases and J dropped 6 bases, with 9 bases sitting between them. In nucleotides, the CDR3 is TGTGCCAGCTCACGCCCCCAGGATGGCTACACCTTC. Encoded protein: CASSRPQDGYTF.

V gene TRBV5-6 combines with J gene TRBJ1-6; D remains ambiguous. Between the trimmed V and J ends, which lost 2 bases and 8 bases, there was a span of 14 bases. CDR1 and CDR2 from the germline V gene are SGHDT and YYEEEE. CDR3 length: 15 amino acids. This CDR3 is CASSLALGRDSPLHF. Here the CDR3 DNA reads TGTGCCAGCAGCTTAGCCCTAGGTAGAGATTCACCCCTCCACTTT.

The rearrangement joins TRBV12-2 to TRBJ2-7; the table's D call, TRBD1, was not checked against the DNA. TRBV12-2 is an annotated pseudogene. There are 21 residues in the CDR3. The CDR3 region has the DNA TGTGCAAGTCGCTTAGTAAATCTGGGGACAAAGGGGGTGGGAAGCTCCTACGAGCAGTACGTC. It translates to CASRLVNLGTKGVGSSYEQYV.

The chain combines TRBV11-3 with TRBJ2-3; TRBD2 aligns across 14 bases. Looked up from germline, CDR1 is SGHNT and CDR2 is YENEEA. CDR3 length: 16 residues. With V trimmed by 5 bases and J by 9 bases, 10 bases remained unmatched. CDR3 sequence: CASSPRLAGGRETQYF. The CDR3 DNA reads TGTGCCAGCAGCCCACGACTAGCGGGAGGGCGGGAAACGCAGTATTTT.

The V gene is TRBV2, the J gene TRBJ2-2, with TRBD2 identical over 7 bases. Trimming cost V 5 bases and J 3 bases; bases outside gene matches: 3. The CDR3 has 14 residues. Looked up from germline, CDR1 is SNHLY and CDR2 is FYNNEI. As DNA, the CDR3 is TGTGCCAGCAGTCTGGGGGGGGACACCGGGGAGCTGTTTTTT. The encoded protein is CASSLGGDTGELFF. Supplemented by reference TRBV2 and TRBJ2-2, the full variable domain reads EPEVTQTPSHQVTQMGQEVILRCVPISNHLYFYWYRQILGQKVEFLVSFYNNEISEKSEIFDDQFSVERPDGSNFTLKIRSTKLEDSAMYFCASSLGGDTGELFFGEGSRLTVL.

The CDR3 loop is CASKGQISNQPQHF. The CDR3 DNA follows: TGTGCCAGCAAGGGACAGATTAGCAATCAGCCCCAGCATTTT. J is TRBJ1-5 and V is TRBV5-8; 7 bases line up with TRBD1. V shed 6 bases, J shed 0 bases, and the junction held 3 bases outside the gene matches. Germline V gives CDR1 SGHTS, CDR2 YDEGEE. The CDR3 contains 14 residues.

The chain uses TRBV18 and TRBJ2-3; no definite D call. Germline lookup yields CDR1 KGHSH and CDR2 LQKENI. The CDR3 is 16 residues long. V was shortened by 1 base and J by 0 bases, with 11 bases between the two germline ends. The CDR3 nucleotides read TGTGCCAGCTCACCACGACGCGGATCTAGCACAGATACGCAGTATTTT. It specifies CASSPRRGSSTDTQYF.

This clone came up once. The chain couples TRBV13 to TRBJ1-5, with a possible D match to TRBD1 (6 bases). CDR3 length: 15 amino acids. The V end lost 0 bases, the J end lost 7 bases, and 13 bases lay between the germline ends. Germline V gene lookup returns CDR1 PRHDT and CDR2 FYEKMQ (reference sequence). CDR3 residues: CASSLGGGSNQPQHF. Written as DNA, the CDR3 is TGTGCCAGCAGCTTAGGAGGGGGATCAAACCAGCCCCAGCATTTT.

The rearrangement uses TRBV5-1 and TRBJ1-6; 7 bases map to TRBD1. Per germline, CDR1 SGHRS and CDR2 YFSETQ. The junction had 5 bases not matched to a gene; V was cut back by 0 bases and J by 8 bases. The CDR3 sequence is 15 residues long. The chain's CDR3 is CASSLEGGKDSPLHF. The CDR3 coding sequence is TGCGCCAGCAGCTTGGAAGGGGGCAAGGATTCACCCCTCCACTTT.

The genes are TRBV12-5 and TRBJ2-3; 8 positions agree with TRBD2. Germline CDR1 is LGHNT and CDR2 is FRNRAP. The CDR3 loop spans 16 amino acids. Germline trimming cut 5 bases from V and 2 bases from J; bases unmatched to any gene: 9. CDR3 sequence reads: CASGPRGGGYTDTQYF. In DNA form, the CDR3 reads TGTGCTAGTGGTCCCCGGGGCGGGGGGTACACAGATACGCAGTATTTT.